This T cell receptor beta chain was sequenced for a study of blood T cell repertoires in COVID-19. Study overall: Acute and convalescent COVID-19 samples came from the United States, Italy and Spain. Sources were T cells, B-cell-depleted T cells, or PBMCs; the material itself was cDNA or gDNA.

There are 14 residues in the CDR3. Germline assignment: CDR1 SGHRS and CDR2 YFSETQ. Data came from immunoSEQ multiplex PCR; TCRdb stores just in-frame clones and leaves some out. The sample carries about 60,000 clones, 85% to 90% recorded once. Details on this clone: Germline is not matched at one junction end, which may reflect a read error.

The V call is TRBV5-1, the J call TRBJ2-4; 11 nucleotides match TRBD2. Material: peripheral blood. This sequence originates from a man aged 55 to 70 with acute or convalescent COVID-19. CDR3 amino acids: CASSHETSGTRPHF. As DNA, the CDR3 is TGCGCCAGCAGCCACGAGACTAGCGGGACGAGGCCCCACTTC.